These 17 T cell receptor beta chains share one sample of origin, sequenced in a study of blood T cell repertoires in COVID-19. Data came from immunoSEQ multiplex PCR; TCRdb stores just in-frame clones and leaves some out. The data show some 370,000 clones, with around 89% seen just once and more than 1% held by the top ten. What was sequenced was peripheral blood. The receptors here all came from a man aged 35 to 55 with acute or convalescent COVID-19.

Here the CDR3 DNA reads TGCGCCAGCAGCCCTAAAGGAGACTATGGCTACACCTTC. Its protein product is CASSPKGDYGYTF. The chain is built from TRBV5-1 and TRBJ1-2, with D uncertain. Trimming stripped 4 bases from V and 3 bases from J, with 10 bases between. CDR3 length equals 13 residues. Looked up from germline, CDR1 is SGHRS and CDR2 is YFSETQ.

The J gene is TRBJ2-3, the V gene TRBV27; 9 bases fit TRBD2. Germline trimming cut 1 base from V and 5 bases from J; bases unmatched to any gene: 7. This CDR3 comprises 16 residues. Germline V gives CDR1 MNHEY, CDR2 SMNVEV (reference sequence). CDR3 sequence: CASSLYPSGMVDTQYF. CDR3 DNA sequence: TGTGCCAGCAGTTTATATCCTAGCGGGATGGTAGATACGCAGTATTTT.

V and J are TRBV15 and TRBJ2-1; 7 bases fit TRBD2. The V gene's germline CDR1 is LNHNV and CDR2 YYDKDF (reference sequence). The CDR3 sequence is 13 residues long. J gave up 4 bases and V 3 bases, and 0 bases lay outside the gene matches. The CDR3 here is CATSRGGYNEQFF. The DNA of the CDR3 is TGTGCCACCAGCAGGGGAGGGTACAATGAGCAGTTCTTC.

The chain has TRBV30 and TRBJ2-7; D uncertain. V dropped 0 bases and J dropped 9 bases, with 9 bases sitting between them. The V gene's germline CDR1 is GTSNPN and CDR2 SVGIG (reference sequence). The CDR3 extends over 11 amino acids. CDR3 amino acids: CAWSVQHGQYF. The CDR3 DNA is TGTGCCTGGAGTGTACAGCACGGGCAGTACTTC.

The V gene is TRBV13, the J gene TRBJ1-3; D uncertain. Trimming stripped 9 bases from V and 4 bases from J, with 13 bases between. CDR3 size: 13 residues. Germline-derived CDR1 and CDR2 are PRHDT and FYEKMQ (reference sequence). The CDR3 DNA reads as TGTGCCAGTAGTGACTTCGGGGGAAACACCATATATTTT. This codes for CASSDFGGNTIYF.

Comments on this clone: The same CDR3 also results from other DNA sequences found in this sample. The V and J genes are TRBV18 and TRBJ1-4; 7 bases line up with TRBD1. The CDR3 extends over 14 amino acids. Germline V gene data show CDR1 as KGHSH and CDR2 as LQKENI. The V gene end was trimmed by 6 bases and the J gene end by 5 bases; junction bases not matched to a gene: 6. The CDR3 is CASSSGTENEKLFF. CDR3 nucleotides: TGTGCCAGCTCGTCCGGGACAGAGAATGAAAAACTGTTTTTT.

Written as DNA, the CDR3 is TGTGCCAGCAGTCCAATTCCATATGGCTACACCTTC. Amino acid sequence: CASSPIPYGYTF. J is TRBJ1-2 and V is TRBV12-3 or TRBV12-4; D gene ambiguous. This CDR3 spans 12 amino acids. Trimming shortened V by 5 bases and J by 5 bases, and 9 bases separated the two germline ends.

This clone was seen a single time. J is TRBJ2-5 and V is TRBV30, with 9 bases aligning to TRBD2. V dropped 0 bases and J dropped 1; count of bases not matched to a gene: 6. CDR1 GTSNPN and CDR2 SVGIG come from the germline V gene (reference sequence). The CDR3 contains 16 residues. The CDR3 coding sequence is TGTGCCTGGAGTGTATTGCGCGGGAGGGCCCAAGAGACCCAGTACTTC. Encoded protein: CAWSVLRGRAQETQYF. Based on the CDR3 plus reference TRBV30 and TRBJ2-5, the full variable domain is SQTIHQWPATLVQPVGSPLSLECTVEGTSNPNLYWYRQAAGRGLQLLFYSVGIGQISSEVPQNLSASRPQDRQFILSSKKLLLSDSGFYLCAWSVLRGRAQETQYFGPGTRLLVL.

This sequence joins TRBV13 and TRBJ2-3, with a tentative D call TRBD2 (5 bases). Between the trimmed V and J ends, which lost 1 base and 0 bases, there was a span of 11 bases. Germline CDR1 reads PRHDT; CDR2 reads FYEKMQ (reference sequence). The CDR3 extends over 16 amino acids. As DNA, the CDR3 is TGTGCCAGCAGCTTAGTCGTTGGCGGGAGCACAGATACGCAGTATTTT. This gives the protein CASSLVVGGSTDTQYF.

This chain connects TRBV5-4 to TRBJ2-7, with TRBD1 matching 9 bases. The V and J ends lost 6 bases and 5 bases, in that order; junction bases with no gene match: 9. Looked up from germline, CDR1 is SGHNT and CDR2 is YYREEE (reference sequence). There are 14 residues in the CDR3. The CDR3 bases are TGTGCCAGCACCCCGGGACAGGGCTACGACGAGCAGTACTTC. This codes for CASTPGQGYDEQYF.

This clone has a handful of counts. The chain joins TRBV28 to TRBJ1-1, with 7 bases identical to TRBD1. CDR3 size: 15 residues. Trimming at V came to 2 bases and at J to 0 bases, leaving 3 bases not matched to a gene. Germline V lookup: CDR1 MDHEN, CDR2 SYDVKM. The CDR3 protein is CASSLGGQLNTEAFF. CDR3 coding DNA: TGTGCCAGCAGTTTAGGGGGACAGTTGAACACTGAAGCTTTCTTT.

The chain uses TRBV7-6 and TRBJ1-1, with 8 bases lining up with TRBD1. The ends lost 2 bases at V and 3 bases at J; junction bases unmatched: 11. Germline loops: CDR1 SGHVS, CDR2 FNYEAQ. CDR3 size: 17 residues. The CDR3 loop is CASSLTRDGQGYTEAFF. The DNA for the CDR3 is TGTGCCAGCAGCTTAACTAGAGACGGACAGGGCTACACTGAAGCTTTCTTT.

The chain joins TRBV7-2 to TRBJ2-1; TRBD2 might be the D (6 bases). This CDR3 comprises 12 residues. Germline CDR1 is SGHTA and CDR2 is FQGNSA. The CDR3 DNA sequence: TGTGCTACGAGACTAGGCTCACAGGAGCAGTTCTTC. Residues: CATRLGSQEQFF. The variable domain in full, with the rest retrieved from reference TRBV7-2 and TRBJ2-1, is GAGVSQSPSNKVTEKGKDVELRCDPISGHTALYWYRQSLGQGLEFLIYFQGNSAPDKSGLPSDRFSAERTGGSVSTLTIQRTQQEDSAVYLCATRLGSQEQFFGPGTRLTVL.

V gene TRBV18 combines with J gene TRBJ2-5; the match to TRBD1 covers 10 bases. The CDR3 is 13 residues long. J was trimmed by 5 bases and V by 8 bases; bases with no gene match: 5. Germline V gene sequence: CDR1 KGHSH, CDR2 LQKENI. CDR3 nucleotides: TGTGCCAGCCGGACAGGGGGAGACGAGACCCAGTACTTC. Protein: CASRTGGDETQYF.

The V call is TRBV15, the J call TRBJ1-6; no clear D gene. CDR3 length: 15 amino acids. The V end was cut by 3 bases, the J end by 0 bases, with 6 bases between. Germline CDR1 is LNHNV and CDR2 is YYDKDF (reference sequence). CDR3 in amino acids: CATSSMSSYNSPLHF. DNA for the CDR3: TGTGCCACCAGCAGCATGAGCTCCTATAATTCACCCCTCCACTTT.

The rearrangement uses TRBV14 and TRBJ1-3; tentative D call: TRBD1 (6 bases). CDR1 is SGHDN and CDR2 is FVKESK in the germline V gene. CDR3 length: 15 amino acids. Trimming stripped 6 bases from V and 4 bases from J, with 16 bases between. The CDR3 nucleotides read TGTGCCAGCAGTCGAACCTCGACAGGAGGAAACACCATATATTTT. As protein: CASSRTSTGGNTIYF. Complete variable domain (other parts from reference TRBV14 and TRBJ1-3): EAGVTQFPSHSVIEKGQTVTLRCDPISGHDNLYWYRRVMGKEIKFLLHFVKESKQDESGMPNNRFLAERTGGTYSTLKVQPAELEDSGVYFCASSRTSTGGNTIYFGEGSWLTVV.

The chain has TRBV3-1 (or the pseudogene TRBV3-2) and TRBJ1-3, with D perhaps TRBD1 (5 bases). The CDR3 is made up of 13 amino acids. Germline loops: CDR1 LGHDT, CDR2 YNNKEL (reference sequence). Trimming removed 1 base at V and 7 bases at J, with 8 bases between. The CDR3 is CASSQVQGNTIYF. In nucleotides, the CDR3 is TGTGCCAGCAGCCAAGTGCAGGGTAACACCATATATTTT.